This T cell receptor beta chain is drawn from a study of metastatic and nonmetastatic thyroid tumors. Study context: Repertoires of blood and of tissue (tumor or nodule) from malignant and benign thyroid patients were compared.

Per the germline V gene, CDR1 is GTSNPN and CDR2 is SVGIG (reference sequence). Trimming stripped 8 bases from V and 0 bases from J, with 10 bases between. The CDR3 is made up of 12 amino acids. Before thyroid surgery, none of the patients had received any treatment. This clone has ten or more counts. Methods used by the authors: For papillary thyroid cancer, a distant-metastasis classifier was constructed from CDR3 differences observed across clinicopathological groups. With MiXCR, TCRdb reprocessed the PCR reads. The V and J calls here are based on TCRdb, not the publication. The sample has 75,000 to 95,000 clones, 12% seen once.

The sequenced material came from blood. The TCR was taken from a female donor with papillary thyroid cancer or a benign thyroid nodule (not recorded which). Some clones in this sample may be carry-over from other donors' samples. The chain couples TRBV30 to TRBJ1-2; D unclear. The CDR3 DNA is TGTGCCGGGCGTGGGGCTAACTATGGCTACACCTTC. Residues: CAGRGANYGYTF. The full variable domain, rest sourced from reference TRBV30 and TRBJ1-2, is SQTIHQWPATLVQPVGSPLSLECTVEGTSNPNLYWYRQAAGRGLQLLFYSVGIGQISSEVPQNLSASRPQDRQFILSSKKLLLSDSGFYLCAGRGANYGYTFGSGTRLTVV.